Presented here are 21 T cell receptor beta chains from one specimen sequenced in a study of blood T cell repertoires in COVID-19 (dated by TCRdb to the early 2020s). Library creation used the immunoSEQ multiplex PCR assay. This is the immuneACCESS table as TCRdb keeps it, with only in-frame sequences that have V and J called. A part of the clones is gone; compared with another copy, unresolved V genes explain less than half, and the rest is unexplained. The sample table lists about 300,000 clones, more than 80% of them with a count of one. Clones ranked in the top ten supply under 6.5% of the sample. The sequencing sample was made of peripheral blood. The receptors originated from a man aged 18-30 years who had recovered from COVID-19.

The chain links TRBV19 to TRBJ1-5; TRBD1 might be the D (6 bases). Trimming left V 1 base short and J 2 bases short, with 12 bases between. This CDR3 comprises 16 residues. Germline CDR1 LNHDA, CDR2 SQIVND (reference sequence). As DNA, the CDR3 is TGTGCCAGTAGTATAGTTACGGGGGGCGGCAATCAGCCCCAGCATTTT. Translation gives CASSIVTGGGNQPQHF.

Of note for this clone: The germline gene is not matched at one end of the junction; a read error may be the cause. V gene TRBV6-1 combines with J gene TRBJ1-4, with TRBD1 matching over 10 bases. Germline loops: CDR1 MNHNS, CDR2 SASEGT. The CDR3 has 13 amino acids. CDR3 in amino acids: CASSEELGTGENF. The CDR3 bases are TGTGCCAGCAGTGAAGAGCTCGGGACAGGGGAAAATTTT.

The rearrangement uses TRBV2 and TRBJ1-5, with 8 bases matching TRBD1. The CDR3 runs to 15 residues. Germline V gives CDR1 SNHLY, CDR2 FYNNEI. Trimming cost V 4 bases and J 5 bases; bases outside gene matches: 7. Here the CDR3 reads CASSAGTGIYQPQHF. The CDR3 DNA reads as TGTGCCAGCAGTGCCGGGACAGGAATTTATCAGCCCCAGCATTTT.

V is TRBV4-1 and J is TRBJ1-2; 10 bases align to TRBD1. Germline lookup yields CDR1 MGHRA and CDR2 YSYEKL. V gave up 4 bases and J gave up 8 bases; unmatched junction bases: 4. The length of the CDR3 is 13 residues. For the CDR3, the DNA is TGCGCCAGCAGCCGGACAGGGGGTGACGGCTACACCTTC. It translates to CASSRTGGDGYTF.

The chain couples TRBV4-1 to TRBJ1-3; 9 bases line up with TRBD1. V lost 4 bases to trimming and J lost 5 bases; unmatched junction nucleotides: 6. The germline V gene encodes CDR1 MGHRA and CDR2 YSYEKL. The CDR3 is 15 residues long. The CDR3 nucleotides read TGCGCCAGCAGCCCCGACAGGGGGTCTAGAAACACCATATATTTT. As protein: CASSPDRGSRNTIYF.

The rearrangement links TRBV20-1 to TRBJ1-2; a weak D match, TRBD1 (5 bases). The CDR3 length is 11 residues. Germline values: CDR1 DFQATT, CDR2 SNEGSKA (reference sequence). V lost 7 bases and J 8 bases, leaving 14 bases between the germline ends. Here the CDR3 reads CSVTGGGGYTF. Written as DNA, the CDR3 is TGCAGTGTCACGGGGGGAGGAGGCTACACCTTC.

CDR3: CASSSTGGHEQYF. The CDR3 nucleotides are TGTGCCAGCAGTTCGACAGGGGGCCACGAGCAGTACTTC. The chain recombines TRBV6-5 with TRBJ2-7; TRBD1 matches 10 bases. The junction had 2 bases not matched to a gene; V was cut back by 4 bases and J by 5 bases. In germline, CDR1 is MNHEY, CDR2 SVGAGI. There are 13 residues in the CDR3.

The chain couples TRBV29-1 to TRBJ1-1, with 9 bases matching TRBD1. This CDR3 has 15 residues. V lost 4 bases to trimming and J lost 1 base; unmatched junction nucleotides: 7. The V gene's germline CDR1 is SQVTM and CDR2 ANQGSEA. CDR3 sequence (DNA): TGCAGCGTTGCCCCACAGGGGGCCTCGAACACTGAAGCTTTCTTT. Translated, it gives CSVAPQGASNTEAFF.

The gene calls are TRBV6-2 or TRBV6-3 and TRBJ2-1; possibly TRBD1 for D (6 bases). The CDR3 runs 17 residues. CDR1 MNHEY and CDR2 SVGEGT come from the germline V gene. The ends were cut back, 2 bases at V and 12 bases at J, with 26 bases in the middle. Here the CDR3 reads CASSYPSQGRTTYGQFF. The CDR3 DNA is TGTGCCAGCAGTTACCCGTCTCAGGGGCGCACTACATACGGGCAGTTCTTC.

The chain employs TRBV18 and TRBJ2-2; TRBD1 matches 8 bases. The V and J ends lost 6 bases and 7 bases, in that order; junction bases with no gene match: 10. This CDR3 comprises 15 residues. Germline V gives CDR1 KGHSH, CDR2 LQKENI. CDR3 bases: TGTGCCAGCTCCCCCTACAGGGGGAGGAACGGGGAGCTGTTTTTT. It encodes CASSPYRGRNGELFF.

The chain combines TRBV5-1 with TRBJ2-7; a possible D gene is TRBD1 (5 bases). Germline CDR1 SGHRS, CDR2 YFSETQ. The V gene lost 5 bases and the J gene lost 4 bases, with 13 bases spanning the gap. CDR3 size: 13 residues. The CDR3 DNA is TGCGCCAGCAGTTCGGACAATCTTTACGAGCAGTACTTC. Amino acids: CASSSDNLYEQYF.

J is TRBJ1-2 and V is TRBV19; D is unclear. Trimming removed 1 base from V and 4 bases from J, with 16 bases in between. CDR3 size: 16 residues. CDR1 LNHDA and CDR2 SQIVND come from the germline V gene (reference sequence). CDR3 loop: CASSIGGIHLLYGYTF. CDR3 sequence (DNA): TGTGCCAGTAGTATAGGCGGGATACACCTACTCTATGGCTACACCTTC.

This clone was picked up one time. The chain carries TRBV19 and TRBJ2-7; D may be TRBD1 (6 bases). Germline CDR1 reads LNHDA; CDR2 reads SQIVND (reference sequence). The CDR3 loop spans 13 amino acids. V was pared by 7 bases and J by 3 bases, with 13 bases between. This CDR3 reads CASNTGFGYEQYF. CDR3 sequence (DNA): TGTGCCAGTAATACAGGGTTCGGCTACGAGCAGTACTTC.

The gene calls are TRBV2 and TRBJ2-7; TRBD2 agrees at 7 bases. This CDR3 is 14 amino acids long. After removal of 4 bases from V and 5 bases from J, the junction contained 8 bases not matched to a gene. The V gene's germline CDR1 is SNHLY and CDR2 FYNNEI. The CDR3 loop is CASSVRGRGNEQYF. DNA for the CDR3: TGTGCCAGCAGTGTCCGCGGGAGAGGGAACGAGCAGTACTTC.

This chain links TRBV15 with TRBJ1-1, with D unresolved. Germline V lookup: CDR1 LNHNV, CDR2 YYDKDF (reference sequence). The CDR3 has 14 amino acids. Trimming shortened V by 5 bases and J by 2 bases, and 12 bases separated the two germline ends. The CDR3 region is CATSEERENTEAFF. The DNA for the CDR3 is TGTGCCACCAGCGAGGAGCGGGAAAACACTGAAGCTTTCTTT.

This chain connects TRBV7-3 to TRBJ2-1; 13 positions match TRBD2. The germline gives CDR1 SGHTA, CDR2 FQGTGA. The length of the CDR3 is 15 residues. V lost 5 bases, J lost 7 bases, and 5 bases stayed unmatched. CDR3 DNA: TGTGCCAGCAGCCCAGGACTAGCGGGGGTGAATGAGCAGTTCTTC. Protein sequence: CASSPGLAGVNEQFF.

Remarks on this clone: At one end the junction does not follow the germline gene, possibly because of a read error. CDR3 protein: CASRLEGRANEKLFF. In nucleotides, the CDR3 is TGCGCCAGCAGGTTGGAGGGCAGGGCGAATGAAAAACTGTTTTTT. This chain uses TRBV5-1 with TRBJ1-4, with D possibly being TRBD1 (5 bases). Looked up from germline, CDR1 is SGHRS and CDR2 is YFSETQ. The CDR3 has 15 residues.

The chain recombines TRBV4-2 with TRBJ1-4; TRBD1 is a possible D gene (5 bases). The V gene lost 1 base and the J gene lost 7 bases, with 10 bases spanning the gap. CDR3 length equals 14 residues. Germline CDR1 reads LGHNA; CDR2 reads YNFKEQ. The DNA of the CDR3 is TGTGCCAGCAGCCAAGTAATTCAGGGTGAAAAACTGTTTTTT. It codes for CASSQVIQGEKLFF.

This sequence joins TRBV6-5 and TRBJ2-3, with D maybe TRBD1 (5 bases). There are 15 residues in the CDR3. Germline assignment: CDR1 MNHEY and CDR2 SVGAGI. V dropped 0 bases and J dropped 3 bases, with 10 bases sitting between them. The CDR3 protein is CASSYSQGWTDTQYF. As DNA, the CDR3 is TGTGCCAGCAGTTACTCGCAGGGTTGGACAGATACGCAGTATTTT.

V and J are TRBV6-5 and TRBJ1-6, with 8 bases identical to TRBD1. Germline CDR1 is MNHEY and CDR2 is SVGAGI. This CDR3 has 16 amino acids. V lost 2 bases to trimming and J lost 9 bases; unmatched junction nucleotides: 9. The CDR3 is CASSYGTGTGGSPLHF. As DNA, the CDR3 is TGTGCCAGCAGTTACGGGACCGGGACAGGAGGTTCACCCCTCCACTTT.

As concerns this clone: One end of the junction is discordant with germline, which a read error may explain. The chain couples TRBV3-1 (or the pseudogene TRBV3-2) to TRBJ2-1; 16 bases are shared with TRBD2. The CDR3 contains 15 residues. CDR1 is LGHDT, CDR2 YNNKEL, per germline (reference sequence). The CDR3 reads CASSPGLAGGRERFF. For the CDR3, the DNA is TGTGCCAGCAGCCCGGGACTAGCGGGGGGGCGTGAGCGGTTCTTC.